This TCR beta chain derives from a study of OX40 agonist ivuxolimab in advanced cancers. J gave up 8 bases and V 0 bases, and 5 bases lay outside the gene matches. The CDR3 totals 14 residues. Germline V gives CDR1 SGHKS, CDR2 YYEKEE (reference sequence). Some clones are missing from TCRdb's copy, which holds only in-frame ones; the method was immunoSEQ multiplex PCR. Of approximately 52,000 clones listed, roughly 83% were seen once; the top ten hold 1% to 1.3%. The rearrangement links TRBV5-5 to TRBJ2-1; 7 positions match TRBD1. The origin of this receptor is an adult with an advanced solid tumor such as melanoma, head and neck, liver or kidney cancer. The specimen was CD4+ or CD8+ T cells sorted from blood, collected in a trial of the OX40 agonist ivuxolimab. In DNA, the CDR3 is TGTGCCAGCAGCTTGGAGGGGGCGCGGTATGAGCAGTTCTTC. The encoded protein is CASSLEGARYEQFF.